Listed here are 25 T cell receptor beta chains from one sample, sequenced in a study of Ad26.COV2.S vaccination and SARS-CoV-2 variants. Treatment denoted: over 15 received Ad26.COV2.S at low or high dose, single or two shots; about 5 received placebo; per-sample allocation not given. Samples analyzed were those drawn on day 63 after the first vaccine or placebo injection. Produced via immunoSEQ multiplex PCR; TCRdb's table is partial and in-frame only. The data show over 400,000 clones, about 90% seen once. The specimen was peripheral blood, collected in a trial of Ad26.COV2.S vaccine versus placebo. All receptors derive from a person aged 18-65 years who received the Ad26.COV2.S COVID-19 vaccine or a placebo.

The genes are TRBV6-2 or TRBV6-3 and TRBJ2-1, with D unclear. Germline V CDR1 and CDR2: MNHEY, SVGEGT. V lost 0 bases, J lost 8 bases, and 8 bases lay in between. This CDR3 is 13 amino acids long. This chain's CDR3 is CASSYSDVDEQFF. The CDR3 DNA sequence: TGTGCCAGCAGTTACTCGGACGTGGATGAGCAGTTCTTC.

The J gene is TRBJ2-7, the V gene TRBV28, with D maybe TRBD2 (6 bases). The CDR3 runs 15 residues. The germline CDR1 and CDR2 sequences are MDHEN and SYDVKM. V dropped 5 bases and J dropped 2 bases, with 16 bases sitting between them. The chain's CDR3 is CASSPGGGTAYEQYF. In DNA form, the CDR3 reads TGTGCCAGCAGTCCCGGGGGAGGTACTGCCTACGAGCAGTACTTC.

The V and J genes are TRBV27 and TRBJ2-3; 9 bases are shared with TRBD2. J gave up 0 bases and V 7 bases, and 8 bases lay outside the gene matches. Germline V gene data show CDR1 as MNHEY and CDR2 as SMNVEV (reference sequence). The CDR3 has 16 residues. CDR3 bases: TGTGCCAGCAAAACTCTAGCGGGAAAGAGCACAGATACGCAGTATTTT. Translation gives CASKTLAGKSTDTQYF.

The chain has TRBV7-2 and TRBJ2-4; D might be TRBD2 (5 bases). The CDR3 spans 15 residues. Germline V CDR1 and CDR2: SGHTA, FQGNSA. The V end lost 3 bases, the J end lost 3 bases, and 12 bases lay between the germline ends. CDR3 amino acids: CASSLGSAYKNIQYF. Written as DNA, the CDR3 is TGTGCCAGCAGCTTGGGTAGCGCCTACAAAAACATTCAGTACTTC. Based on the CDR3 plus reference TRBV7-2 and TRBJ2-4, the full variable domain is GAGVSQSPSNKVTEKGKDVELRCDPISGHTALYWYRQSLGQGLEFLIYFQGNSAPDKSGLPSDRFSAERTGGSVSTLTIQRTQQEDSAVYLCASSLGSAYKNIQYFGAGTRLSVL.

The gene calls are TRBV9 and TRBJ1-2; weak D call: TRBD1 (5 bases). Germline CDR1 is SGDLS and CDR2 is YYNGEE. The CDR3 extends over 15 amino acids. Trimming shortened V by 0 bases and J by 4 bases, and 13 bases separated the two germline ends. The CDR3 region is CASSVASGQFYGYTF. In DNA form, the CDR3 reads TGTGCCAGCAGCGTAGCGTCAGGGCAGTTCTATGGCTACACCTTC.

The chain has TRBV2 and TRBJ2-3; a possible D gene is TRBD1 (5 bases). CDR1 SNHLY and CDR2 FYNNEI come from the germline V gene. The V end lost 6 bases, the J end lost 1 base, and 17 bases lay between the germline ends. CDR3 length: 16 amino acids. This CDR3 reads CASRATAQWGTDTQYF. CDR3 in DNA: TGTGCCAGCAGGGCGACAGCACAATGGGGCACAGATACGCAGTATTTT.

The chain has TRBV15 and TRBJ1-4, with D maybe TRBD1 (6 bases). CDR3 length equals 16 residues. CDR1 is LNHNV, CDR2 YYDKDF, per germline (reference sequence). V lost 5 bases to trimming and J lost 5 bases, with 18 bases between them. CDR3 protein: CATSRRQAGGNEKLFF. CDR3 DNA: TGTGCCACCAGCCGTAGACAGGCCGGGGGAAATGAAAAACTGTTTTTT.

The chain recombines TRBV18 with TRBJ2-2, with 11 bases lining up with TRBD1. Losses at the gene ends were 2 bases for V and 4 bases for J; bases not matched to a gene: 0. Germline V gene data show CDR1 as KGHSH and CDR2 as LQKENI. This CDR3 has 15 amino acids. For the CDR3, the DNA is TGTGCCAGCTCACCAGGGACAGGGGGCACCGGGGAGCTGTTTTTT. This gives the protein CASSPGTGGTGELFF.

CDR3 protein: CASSDRDKAYNEQFF. CDR3 bases: TGCGCCAGCAGCGACCGGGACAAAGCCTACAATGAGCAGTTCTTC. This chain joins TRBV5-1 and TRBJ2-1, with D perhaps matching TRBD1 (6 bases). Trimming left V 4 bases short and J 2 bases short, with 13 bases between. CDR1 and CDR2 from the germline V gene are SGHRS and YFSETQ. There are 15 residues in the CDR3.

This clone was detected a few times. This chain uses TRBV6-6 with TRBJ1-5; D possibly corresponds to TRBD1 (5 bases). This CDR3 is built from 15 residues. The germline V gene has CDR1 MNHNY and CDR2 SVGAGI (reference sequence). Trimming removed 1 base at V and 5 bases at J, with 12 bases between. The CDR3, as DNA: TGTGCCAGCAGTTACTGGGGGTTGCCCGATCAGCCCCAGCATTTT. As protein: CASSYWGLPDQPQHF.

The chain has TRBV5-8 and TRBJ1-4; possible D gene TRBD1, 5 bases. This CDR3 contains 13 residues. V dropped 1 base and J dropped 7 bases, with 8 bases sitting between them. Germline V CDR1 and CDR2: SGHTS, YDEGEE. CDR3 sequence: CASSLRGREKLFF. CDR3 DNA sequence: TGTGCCAGCAGCTTGAGGGGACGTGAAAAACTGTTTTTT.

This chain links TRBV9 with TRBJ1-2; D is unclear. The CDR3 is 11 amino acids. Deletions cut 4 bases from V and 10 bases from J, with 11 bases between. Germline lookup yields CDR1 SGDLS and CDR2 YYNGEE. DNA of the CDR3: TGTGCCAGCAGCCTCCGCGGGGACTACACCTTC. Amino acids: CASSLRGDYTF.

The rearrangement uses TRBV6-5 and TRBJ1-4, with D tentatively TRBD1 (5 bases). Trimming cost V 4 bases and J 5 bases, with 8 bases left between them. Germline V gives CDR1 MNHEY, CDR2 SVGAGI. The CDR3 length is 13 residues. The CDR3 sequence is CASSFRGNEKLFF. In DNA form, the CDR3 reads TGTGCCAGCAGTTTTCGGGGGAATGAAAAACTGTTTTTT.

V is TRBV18 and J is TRBJ2-7; 7 bases align to TRBD2. The CDR3 has 13 amino acids. Losses at the gene ends were 3 bases for V and 2 bases for J; bases not matched to a gene: 1. The germline V gene has CDR1 KGHSH and CDR2 LQKENI. The DNA for the CDR3 is TGTGCCAGCTCACCGGCGGGGGCCTACGAGCAGTACTTC. As protein: CASSPAGAYEQYF.

The chain links TRBV9 to TRBJ2-5, with D maybe TRBD2 (7 bases). Germline-derived CDR1 and CDR2 are SGDLS and YYNGEE. The CDR3 contains 15 residues. The V end was cut by 1 base, the J end by 2 bases, with 12 bases between. The CDR3 region is CASSVRGAGQETQYF. CDR3 DNA sequence: TGTGCCAGCAGCGTACGGGGGGCCGGACAAGAGACCCAGTACTTC.

The chain combines TRBV24-1 with TRBJ2-1, with 7 bases that match TRBD2. With V trimmed by 5 bases and J by 7 bases, 7 bases remained unmatched. CDR1 and CDR2 from the germline V gene are KGHDR and SFDVKD. The CDR3 contains 14 residues. For the CDR3, the DNA is TGTGCCACCAGTGCTAGTGGGGAGGGTAATGAGCAGTTCTTC. It codes for CATSASGEGNEQFF.

This sequence joins TRBV9 and TRBJ2-2; a possible D gene is TRBD1 (5 bases). Germline V gives CDR1 SGDLS, CDR2 YYNGEE. This CDR3 contains 12 residues. V was clipped by 9 bases and J by 0 bases, with 6 bases between them. The CDR3 sequence: CATRANTGELFF. CDR3 nucleotide sequence: TGTGCCACCAGGGCGAACACCGGGGAGCTGTTTTTT.

This rearrangement joins TRBV7-8 to TRBJ2-5; D might be TRBD1 (6 bases). V lost 4 bases and J lost 5, with 17 bases in between. The CDR3 length is 15 residues. Germline V gene data show CDR1 as SGHVS and CDR2 as FQNEAQ. Written as DNA, the CDR3 is TGTGCCAGCAGCTCAAATCGACAGGTTGGGGAGACCCAGTACTTC. It is translated as CASSSNRQVGETQYF.

J is TRBJ2-3 and V is TRBV7-2; 13 positions agree with TRBD2. CDR3 length: 14 amino acids. Trimming removed 6 bases from V and 6 bases from J; junction bases left unmatched: 3. CDR1 and CDR2 (germline): SGHTA, FQGNSA. The DNA for the CDR3 is TGTGCCAGCAGACTAGCGGGAGGGTCGGATACGCAGTATTTT. Protein: CASRLAGGSDTQYF.

The V call is TRBV19, the J call TRBJ2-7; D not certain. V lost 1 base to trimming and J lost 2 bases, with 9 bases between them. The CDR3 is 14 residues long. Germline CDR1 and CDR2: LNHDA and SQIVND (reference sequence). CDR3 loop: CASSIGGGAYEQYF. The DNA for the CDR3 is TGTGCCAGTAGTATAGGCGGCGGCGCCTACGAGCAGTACTTC.

V usage is TRBV6-4 and J usage is TRBJ2-1, with D unresolved. V lost 6 bases and J lost 15, with 18 bases in between. The CDR3 totals 12 residues. Germline loops: CDR1 MRHNA, CDR2 SNTAGT. The CDR3 bases are TGTGCCAGCAGGAACGAAGCTGTCGGTATGTTCTTC. It encodes CASRNEAVGMFF.

Comments on this clone: Other DNA variants within this sample encode the same CDR3. Here the CDR3 reads CASSPSTDTQYF. CDR3 sequence (DNA): TGTGCCAGCAGTCCGAGCACAGATACGCAGTATTTT. The chain recombines TRBV28 with TRBJ2-3; D is unclear. Trimming left V 5 bases short and J 0 bases short, with 3 bases between. Germline CDR1 MDHEN, CDR2 SYDVKM. The CDR3 contains 12 residues.

This clone was detected a few times. The chain carries TRBV7-9 and TRBJ1-2; D is unresolved. The CDR3 sequence is 13 residues long. With 5 bases removed from V and 4 bases from J, the gap between germline ends came to 11 bases. Germline values: CDR1 SEHNR, CDR2 FQNEAQ (reference sequence). This chain's CDR3 is CASSPGTGYGYTF. CDR3 DNA sequence: TGTGCCAGCAGCCCTGGAACGGGCTATGGCTACACCTTC.

V usage is TRBV6-2 or TRBV6-3 and J usage is TRBJ2-1, with D perhaps TRBD2 (6 bases). Trimming shortened V by 0 bases and J by 5 bases, and 17 bases separated the two germline ends. The germline V gene has CDR1 MNHEY and CDR2 SVGEGT. The CDR3 extends over 17 amino acids. CDR3 region: CASSYSQPPGVHNEQFF. DNA for the CDR3: TGTGCCAGCAGTTACTCCCAACCGCCGGGGGTCCACAATGAGCAGTTCTTC.

The chain has TRBV6-5 and TRBJ1-6; D gene ambiguous. The CDR3 spans 16 residues. The germline gives CDR1 MNHEY, CDR2 SVGAGI. V was pared by 4 bases and J by 8 bases, with 18 bases between. The CDR3 region is CASSLAESGVDSPLHF. Written as DNA, the CDR3 is TGTGCCAGCAGTTTAGCCGAGTCCGGCGTGGATTCACCCCTCCACTTT.